Listed below are T cell receptor beta chains from one sample, sequenced in a study of CD8 T cells in ankylosing spondylitis. TCRdb fed the 5' RACE reads into MiXCR, producing one record per CDR3 protein. Seen here are about 220,000 distinct CDR3 sequences, more than 5.5% observed once, and the top ten hold 14%. Sample: blood, either unsorted or a sorted T cell fraction (not recorded which). The receptors derive from a male donor with ankylosing spondylitis. CDR3s leave out the opening cysteine and the closing phenylalanine or tryptophan. Some rows have no size entry. The others give once, few or many, or a class for an expanded clone.

clone size,V gene,J gene,CDR3 protein
many,TRBV7-9,TRBJ2-1,ASSPDPIIEQF
.,TRBV11-2,TRBJ2-2,ASSLDRSRGGWTGELF
.,TRBV6-1,TRBJ1-1,ASRLERTGNGEAF
many,TRBV27,TRBJ2-7,ASSSPGQGAYEQY
few,TRBV11-2,TRBJ2-7,ASSLGQGPLWEQY
many,TRBV12-3/TRBV12-4,TRBJ2-7,ASSFSTGGGYEQY
.,TRBV3-1,TRBJ2-1,ASSQGSQGLAGGTRGEQF
.,TRBV6-2/TRBV6-3,TRBJ2-2,ASRSLADRGVWVNTGELF
many,TRBV4-2,TRBJ2-5,ASSPRAGRYQETQY
.,TRBV10-1,TRBJ2-5,ASSESGEVETQY
few,TRBV4-3,TRBJ2-7,ASSQVISADYEQY
many,TRBV11-2,TRBJ2-1,ASSPGRANEQF
.,TRBV12-3/TRBV12-4,TRBJ2-1,ASRASGTSYNEQF
many,TRBV27,TRBJ1-1,ASSWGSNLNTEAF
few,TRBV28,TRBJ2-7,ASRGQGAYEQY
many,TRBV27,TRBJ1-6,ASSGARDTPNNSPLH
many,TRBV4-2,TRBJ2-7,ASSHPSNRRASSYEQY
many,TRBV6-1,TRBJ2-6,ASSDGNSGANVLT
few,TRBV4-3,TRBJ2-6,ASSQGAGANVLT
.,TRBV10-3,TRBJ1-1,AISAPRGTVNTEAF
many,TRBV28,TRBJ2-3,ASSLKRSSTDTQY
.,TRBV4-3,TRBJ2-2,ASSEDRVGTGELF
.,TRBV7-7,TRBJ2-2,ASSSTGGMNTGELF
many,TRBV6-5,TRBJ2-7,ASRTGIGEQY
.,TRBV2,TRBJ2-7,ASSERAAGLPPY
many,TRBV7-9,TRBJ2-1,ASSLAPNEQF
many,TRBV7-3,TRBJ2-2,ASSSTRLGQGPNTGELF
few,TRBV28,TRBJ2-7,ASSFWGTDDSYEQY
many,TRBV5-6,TRBJ1-1,ASSSSSSAHTEAF
.,TRBV7-2,TRBJ2-1,ASSPTPDYNEQF
few,TRBV20-1,TRBJ2-1,SARDGGRRGEQF
.,TRBV5-1,TRBJ1-1,ASSENPRDTEAF
many,TRBV4-3,TRBJ1-2,ASSHSEQNYGYT
many,TRBV5-1,TRBJ2-7,ASSFSGRAYEQY
.,TRBV5-5,TRBJ2-7,ASSSSSRLDEQY
many,TRBV7-6,TRBJ2-7,ASSLELAGVAPYEQY
many,TRBV4-3,TRBJ1-2,ASSQEEGLSSGYT
many,TRBV5-6,TRBJ2-3,ASSLPTYSGFTDTQY
many,TRBV7-9,TRBJ1-1,ASDPGGTEAF
few,TRBV19,TRBJ1-1,ASRPGYTEAF
many,TRBV28,TRBJ1-5,ASTNRDSFNQPQH
few,TRBV5-4,TRBJ2-1,ASSPPPNAQF
many,TRBV27,TRBJ2-7,ASSSTPGREQY
.,TRBV7-3,TRBJ1-1,ASSPTGSPEAF
many,TRBV28,TRBJ2-1,ASSLSGLRDEQF
many,TRBV4-1,TRBJ2-2,ASSPYRTSGTVVSGELF
many,TRBV6-6,TRBJ2-7,ASSPGSYYEQY
many,TRBV6-5,TRBJ2-4,ATLWAAEDIQY
.,TRBV9,TRBJ1-6,ASSVGVSSYNSPLH
many,TRBV28,TRBJ1-5,ASSSRGRNQPQH
.,TRBV7-9,TRBJ1-2,ASSWGGRDGYT
many,TRBV12-3/TRBV12-4,TRBJ1-1,ASTSAAHTTEAF
many,TRBV5-6,TRBJ2-7,ASSLAGLLYEQY
many,TRBV7-8,TRBJ2-7,ASSSGLAGPLTYEQY
many,TRBV15,TRBJ2-7,ATSEGLAGAYEQY
many,TRBV28,TRBJ1-1,ASSNPGRGTEAF